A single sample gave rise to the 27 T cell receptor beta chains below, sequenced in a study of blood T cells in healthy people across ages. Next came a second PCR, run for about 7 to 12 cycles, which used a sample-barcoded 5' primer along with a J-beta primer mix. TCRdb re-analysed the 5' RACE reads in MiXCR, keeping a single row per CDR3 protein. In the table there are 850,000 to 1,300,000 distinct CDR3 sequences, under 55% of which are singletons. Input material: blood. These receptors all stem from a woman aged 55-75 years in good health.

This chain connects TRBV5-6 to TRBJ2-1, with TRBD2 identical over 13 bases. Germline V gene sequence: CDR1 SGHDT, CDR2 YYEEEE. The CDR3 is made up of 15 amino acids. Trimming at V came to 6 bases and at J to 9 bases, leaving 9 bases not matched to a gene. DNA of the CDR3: TGTGCCAGCAATTTCGGACTAGCGGGAGAAGGTGAGCAGTTCTTC. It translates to CASNFGLAGEGEQFF.

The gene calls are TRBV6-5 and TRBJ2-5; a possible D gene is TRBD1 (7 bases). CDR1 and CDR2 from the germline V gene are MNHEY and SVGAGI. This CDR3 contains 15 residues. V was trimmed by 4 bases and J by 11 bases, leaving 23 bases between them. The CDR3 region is CASSSMGQGGNEQYF. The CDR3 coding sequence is TGTGCCAGCAGTTCAATGGGTCAGGGGGGCAATGAGCAGTACTTC.

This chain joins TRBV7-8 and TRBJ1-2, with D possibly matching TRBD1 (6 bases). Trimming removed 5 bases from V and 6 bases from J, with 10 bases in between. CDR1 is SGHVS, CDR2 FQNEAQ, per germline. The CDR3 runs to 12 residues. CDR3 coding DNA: TGTGCCAGCAGCGCCGACAGGAATGGCTACACCTTC. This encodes CASSADRNGYTF.

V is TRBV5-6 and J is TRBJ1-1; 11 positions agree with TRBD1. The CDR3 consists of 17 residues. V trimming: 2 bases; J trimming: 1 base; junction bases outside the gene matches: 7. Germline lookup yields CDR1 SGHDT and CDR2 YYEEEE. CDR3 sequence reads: CASSFSDRGPGNTEAFF. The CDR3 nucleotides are TGTGCCAGCAGCTTTTCGGACAGGGGGCCGGGGAACACTGAAGCTTTCTTT.

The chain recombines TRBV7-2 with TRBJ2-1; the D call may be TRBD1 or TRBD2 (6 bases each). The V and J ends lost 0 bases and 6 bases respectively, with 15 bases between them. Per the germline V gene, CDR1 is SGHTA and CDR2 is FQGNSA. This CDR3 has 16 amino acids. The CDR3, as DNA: TGTGCCAGCAGCTTAGCGCAAGGGGGGACGAGCAATGAGCAGTTCTTC. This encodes CASSLAQGGTSNEQFF. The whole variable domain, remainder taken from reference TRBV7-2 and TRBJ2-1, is GAGVSQSPSNKVTEKGKDVELRCDPISGHTALYWYRQSLGQGLEFLIYFQGNSAPDKSGLPSDRFSAERTGGSVSTLTIQRTQQEDSAVYLCASSLAQGGTSNEQFFGPGTRLTVL.

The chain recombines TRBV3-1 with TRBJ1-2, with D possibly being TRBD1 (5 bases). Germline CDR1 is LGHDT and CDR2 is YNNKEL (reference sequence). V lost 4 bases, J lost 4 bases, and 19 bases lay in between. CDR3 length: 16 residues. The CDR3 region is CASSPEGIVGLYGYTF. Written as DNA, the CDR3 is TGTGCCAGCAGCCCCGAGGGCATCGTGGGGCTCTATGGCTACACCTTC. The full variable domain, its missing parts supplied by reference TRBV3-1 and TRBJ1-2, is DTAVSQTPKYLVTQMGNDKSIKCEQNLGHDTMYWYKQDSKKFLKIMFSYNNKELIINETVPNRFSPKSPDKAHLNLHINSLELGDSAVYFCASSPEGIVGLYGYTFGSGTRLTVV.

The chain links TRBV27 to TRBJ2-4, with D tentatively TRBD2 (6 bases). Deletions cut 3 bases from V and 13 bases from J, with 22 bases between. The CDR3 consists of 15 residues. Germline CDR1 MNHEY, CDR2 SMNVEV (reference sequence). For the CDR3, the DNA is TGTGCCAGCAGTTTTTCTGTCGGGGGAAACACTGAGCAGTACTTC. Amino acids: CASSFSVGGNTEQYF.

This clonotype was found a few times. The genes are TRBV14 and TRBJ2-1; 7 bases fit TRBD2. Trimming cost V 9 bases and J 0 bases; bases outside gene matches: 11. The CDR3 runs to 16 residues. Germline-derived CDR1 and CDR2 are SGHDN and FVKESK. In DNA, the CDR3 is TGTGCCAGGTCGGCAAGTGGCGGGAGCTCCTACAATGAGCAGTTCTTC. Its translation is CARSASGGSSYNEQFF.

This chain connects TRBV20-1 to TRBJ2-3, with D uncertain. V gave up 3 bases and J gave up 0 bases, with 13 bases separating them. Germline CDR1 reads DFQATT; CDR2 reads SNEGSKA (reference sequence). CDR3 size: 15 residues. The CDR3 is CSARDRWSSTDTQYF. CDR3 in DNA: TGCAGTGCTAGGGACCGGTGGTCTAGCACAGATACGCAGTATTTT.

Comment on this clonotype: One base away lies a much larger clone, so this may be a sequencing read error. The DNA for the CDR3 is TGTGCCAGCAGTGATTTGGGGGACGGTGAGCAGTACTTC. It specifies CASSDLGDGEQYF. The V and J genes are TRBV2 and TRBJ2-1; D is perhaps TRBD1 or TRBD2 (5 bases each). The DNA end is more similar to TRBJ2-7, so the J call may be wrong. Germline V gene lookup returns CDR1 SNHLY and CDR2 FYNNEI. The CDR3 loop spans 13 amino acids.

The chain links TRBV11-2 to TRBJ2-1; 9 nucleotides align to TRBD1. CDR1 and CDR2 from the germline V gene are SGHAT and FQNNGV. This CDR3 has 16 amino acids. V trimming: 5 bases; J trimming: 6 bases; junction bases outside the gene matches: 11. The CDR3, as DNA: TGTGCCAGCAGCATTCTACAGGGGGCTCGGGGCAATGAGCAGTTCTTC. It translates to CASSILQGARGNEQFF.

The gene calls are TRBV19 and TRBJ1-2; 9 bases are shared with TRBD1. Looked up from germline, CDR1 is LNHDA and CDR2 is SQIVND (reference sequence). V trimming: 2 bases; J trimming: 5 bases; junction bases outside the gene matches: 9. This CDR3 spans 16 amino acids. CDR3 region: CASSILGTGLEYGYTF. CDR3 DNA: TGTGCCAGTAGTATATTGGGGACAGGGCTGGAATATGGCTACACCTTC.

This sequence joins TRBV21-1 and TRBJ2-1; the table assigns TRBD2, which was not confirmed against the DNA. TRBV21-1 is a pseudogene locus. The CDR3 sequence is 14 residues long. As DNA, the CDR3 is TGTGCCAGCAGCAAAGCGGCGGGAGAAAATGAGCAGTTCTTC. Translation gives CASSKAAGENEQFF.

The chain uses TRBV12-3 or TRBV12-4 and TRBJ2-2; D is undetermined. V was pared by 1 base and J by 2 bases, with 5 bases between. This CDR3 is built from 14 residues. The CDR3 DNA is TGTGCCAGCAGTTTAGGCAGTAACACCGGGGAGCTGTTTTTT. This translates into CASSLGSNTGELFF.

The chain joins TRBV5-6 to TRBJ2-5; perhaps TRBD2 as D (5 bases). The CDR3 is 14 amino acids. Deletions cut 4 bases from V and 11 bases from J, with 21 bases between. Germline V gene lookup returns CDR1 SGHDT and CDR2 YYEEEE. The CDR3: CASSPGSPYNEQYF. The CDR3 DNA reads TGTGCCAGCAGCCCGGGATCGCCCTACAATGAGCAGTACTTC. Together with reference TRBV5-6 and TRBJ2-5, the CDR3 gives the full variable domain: DAGVTQSPTHLIKTRGQQVTLRCSPKSGHDTVSWYQQALGQGPQFIFQYYEEEERQRGNFPDRFSGHQFPNYSSELNVNALLLGDSALYLCASSPGSPYNEQYFGPGTRLLVL.

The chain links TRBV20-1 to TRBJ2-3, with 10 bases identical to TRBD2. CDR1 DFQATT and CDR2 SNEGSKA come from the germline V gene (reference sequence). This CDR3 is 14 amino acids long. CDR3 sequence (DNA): TGCAGCGCACAAGCGGGAGGGCCTACAGATACGCAGTATTTT. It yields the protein CSAQAGGPTDTQYF.

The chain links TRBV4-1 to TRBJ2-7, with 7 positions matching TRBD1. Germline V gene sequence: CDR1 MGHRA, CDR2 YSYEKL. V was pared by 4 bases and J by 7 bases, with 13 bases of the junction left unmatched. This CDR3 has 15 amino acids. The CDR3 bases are TGCGCCAGCAGCCCCCACTGGACAGGAACGGAAGAGCAGTACTTC. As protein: CASSPHWTGTEEQYF.

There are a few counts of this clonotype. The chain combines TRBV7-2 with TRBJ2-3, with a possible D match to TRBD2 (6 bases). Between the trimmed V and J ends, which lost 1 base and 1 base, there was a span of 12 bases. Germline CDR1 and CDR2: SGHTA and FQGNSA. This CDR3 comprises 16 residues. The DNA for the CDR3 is TGTGCCAGCAGCTTAGGTCGGGCGGGACGCACAGATACGCAGTATTTT. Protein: CASSLGRAGRTDTQYF.

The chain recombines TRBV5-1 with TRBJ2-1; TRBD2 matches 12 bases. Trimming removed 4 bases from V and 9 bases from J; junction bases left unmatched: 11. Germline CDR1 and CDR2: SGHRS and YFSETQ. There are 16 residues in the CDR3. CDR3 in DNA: TGCGCCAGCAGCCTAAGCACCGGGACTAGCGGGCTTGAGCAGTTCTTC. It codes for CASSLSTGTSGLEQFF.

CDR3 amino acids: CSAARTSGSNEQFF. CDR3 nucleotide sequence: TGCAGTGCCGCCCGGACTAGCGGGAGCAATGAGCAGTTCTTC. This chain connects TRBV20-1 to TRBJ2-1; TRBD2 matches 13 bases. CDR3 length: 14 amino acids. The V and J ends lost 6 bases and 6 bases, in that order; junction bases with no gene match: 5. The germline V gene encodes CDR1 DFQATT and CDR2 SNEGSKA (reference sequence).

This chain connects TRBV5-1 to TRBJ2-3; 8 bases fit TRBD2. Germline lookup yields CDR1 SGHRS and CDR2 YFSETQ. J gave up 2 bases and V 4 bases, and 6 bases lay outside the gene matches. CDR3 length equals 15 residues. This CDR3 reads CASSPSGGYTDTQYF. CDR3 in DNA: TGCGCCAGCAGCCCGAGCGGGGGCTACACAGATACGCAGTATTTT. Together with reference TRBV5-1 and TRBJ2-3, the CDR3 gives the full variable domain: KAGVTQTPRYLIKTRGQQVTLSCSPISGHRSVSWYQQTPGQGLQFLFEYFSETQRNKGNFPGRFSGRQFSNSRSEMNVSTLELGDSALYLCASSPSGGYTDTQYFGPGTRLTVL.

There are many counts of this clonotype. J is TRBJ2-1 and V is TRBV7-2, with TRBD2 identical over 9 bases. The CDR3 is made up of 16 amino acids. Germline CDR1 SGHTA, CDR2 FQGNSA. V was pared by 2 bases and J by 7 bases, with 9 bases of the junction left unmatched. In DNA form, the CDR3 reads TGTGCCAGCAGCTTATCGAGTAGCGGGAGAATAAATGAGCAGTTCTTC. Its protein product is CASSLSSSGRINEQFF.

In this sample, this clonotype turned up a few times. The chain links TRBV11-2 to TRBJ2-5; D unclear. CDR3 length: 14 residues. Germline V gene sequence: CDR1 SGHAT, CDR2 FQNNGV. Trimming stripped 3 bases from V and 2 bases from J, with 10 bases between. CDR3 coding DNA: TGTGCCAGCAGCTTGCAAAGCGTACAAGAGACCCAGTACTTC. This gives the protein CASSLQSVQETQYF.

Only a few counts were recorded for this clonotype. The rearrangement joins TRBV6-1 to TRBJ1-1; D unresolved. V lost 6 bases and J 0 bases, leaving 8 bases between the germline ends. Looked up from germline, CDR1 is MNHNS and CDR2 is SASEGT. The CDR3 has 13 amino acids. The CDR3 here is CASRVVLNTEAFF. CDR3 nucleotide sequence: TGTGCCAGCAGAGTGGTTCTGAACACTGAAGCTTTCTTT.

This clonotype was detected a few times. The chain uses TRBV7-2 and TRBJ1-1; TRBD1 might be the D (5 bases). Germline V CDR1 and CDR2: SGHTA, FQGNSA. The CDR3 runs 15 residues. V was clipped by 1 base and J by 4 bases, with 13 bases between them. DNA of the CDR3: TGTGCCAGCAGCTTAGAGGGACCCCTTTCCACTGAAGCTTTCTTT. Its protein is CASSLEGPLSTEAFF.

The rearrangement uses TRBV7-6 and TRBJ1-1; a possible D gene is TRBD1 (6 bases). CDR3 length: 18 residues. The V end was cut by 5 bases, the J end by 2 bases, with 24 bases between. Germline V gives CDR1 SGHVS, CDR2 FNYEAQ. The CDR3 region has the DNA TGTGCCAGCAGCAACCGACAGGTTCGGACGGGGGCAAACACTGAAGCTTTCTTT. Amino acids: CASSNRQVRTGANTEAFF.

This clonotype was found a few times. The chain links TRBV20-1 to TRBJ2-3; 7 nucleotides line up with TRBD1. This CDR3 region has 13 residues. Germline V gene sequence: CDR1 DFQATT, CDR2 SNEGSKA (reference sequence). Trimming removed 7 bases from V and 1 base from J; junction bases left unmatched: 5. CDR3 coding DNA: TGCAGTGGAGAGGGGACAGGCACAGATACGCAGTATTTT. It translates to CSGEGTGTDTQYF.